This T cell receptor beta chain was captured in a study of blood T cell repertoires in COVID-19. In the source study's methods: Reference gene primer amplification yielded estimated nucleated cell counts. Some clones are missing from TCRdb's copy, which holds only in-frame ones; the method was immunoSEQ multiplex PCR. For V, J and clone size, that table is used; D and trimming come from the DNA. The data contain about 200,000 clones, approximately 86% of them singletons. Germline assignment: CDR1 LGHNA and CDR2 YNFKEQ. This CDR3 has 13 residues. V dropped 3 bases and J dropped 9 bases, with 13 bases sitting between them.

The TCR sequence derives from a man between 60 and 70 years old with acute or convalescent COVID-19. The material sequenced was peripheral blood. The rearrangement uses TRBV4-2 and TRBJ2-3; tentative D call: TRBD2 (6 bases). The CDR3 loop reads CASSQDEAGTQYF. The CDR3 DNA reads as TGTGCCAGCAGCCAGGACGAGGCGGGGACGCAGTATTTT.